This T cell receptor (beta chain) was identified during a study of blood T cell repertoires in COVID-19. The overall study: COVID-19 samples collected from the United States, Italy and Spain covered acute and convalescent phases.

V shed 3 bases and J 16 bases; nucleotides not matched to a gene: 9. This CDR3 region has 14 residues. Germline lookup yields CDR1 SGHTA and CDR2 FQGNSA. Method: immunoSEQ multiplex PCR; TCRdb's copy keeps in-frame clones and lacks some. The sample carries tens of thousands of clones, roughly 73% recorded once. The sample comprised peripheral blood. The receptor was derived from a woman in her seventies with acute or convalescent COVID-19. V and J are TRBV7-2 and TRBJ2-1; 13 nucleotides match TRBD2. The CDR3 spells CASSFGGLAGRGFF. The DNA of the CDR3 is TGTGCCAGCAGCTTCGGGGGACTAGCGGGACGTGGATTCTTC.